This T cell receptor beta chain was sequenced for a study of T cell changes during pregnancy in multiple sclerosis. V shed 1 base and J shed 2 bases, with 7 bases lying between them. The CDR3 is 15 amino acids. Per germline, CDR1 SGDLS and CDR2 YYNGEE. Data came from immunoSEQ multiplex PCR; TCRdb stores just in-frame clones and leaves some out. This sample has some 60,000 clones, with under 95% found just once. The input for sequencing was peripheral blood, taken after pregnancy. The TCR sequence derives from a female donor in good health, enrolled as a control in a pregnancy study. This sequence joins TRBV9 and TRBJ1-6; no definite D call. CDR3 region: CASSVSGTYNSPLHF. CDR3 coding DNA: TGTGCCAGCAGCGTATCAGGAACCTATAATTCACCCCTCCACTTT.